The 29 T cell receptor beta chains presented below share a single source sample, sequenced in a study of CD8+ T cells in alopecia areata. Treatment: oral pan-JAK inhibitor, 5-10 mg twice daily. Sequencing templates came from extracted RNA that was reverse transcribed into cDNA. Assay: immunoSEQ multiplex PCR; the TCRdb copy retains only in-frame clones and omits some. The sample lists 75,000 to 100,000 clones, about two thirds occurring once. The sequencing here drew on CD8+ T cells sorted from blood, taken at approximately week 44, from a patient treated with tofacitinib. Receptor source: a human donor with alopecia areata.

This clone was counted a few times. This chain uses TRBV29-1 with TRBJ2-2; D perhaps matches TRBD1 (6 bases). Germline V gene sequence: CDR1 SQVTM, CDR2 ANQGSEA. V was trimmed by 0 bases and J by 7 bases, leaving 18 bases between them. This CDR3 contains 16 residues. The CDR3 coding sequence is TGCAGCGTTGAAGATCTAGGGCAGGGGTCGGGCGGGGAGCTGTTTTTT. This translates into CSVEDLGQGSGGELFF.

This rearrangement joins TRBV11-2 to TRBJ2-7; possibly TRBD1 for D (5 bases). There are 14 residues in the CDR3. V gave up 2 bases and J gave up 4 bases, with 12 bases separating them. CDR1 and CDR2 from the germline V gene are SGHAT and FQNNGV. The CDR3 coding sequence is TGTGCCAGCAGCTTAATGCAGGGCCGTTACGAGCAGTACTTC. This encodes CASSLMQGRYEQYF.

The CDR3 DNA is TGCGCCAGCAGCCAAGATTCAAGAGGTTATGGCTACACCTTC. Its translation: CASSQDSRGYGYTF. The J gene is TRBJ1-2, the V gene TRBV4-3; no reliable D call. In germline, CDR1 is LGHNA, CDR2 YSLEER. V was trimmed by 0 bases and J by 5 bases, leaving 10 bases between them. This CDR3 comprises 14 residues.

The chain joins TRBV5-1 to TRBJ2-1; 7 bases match TRBD1. The CDR3 extends over 14 amino acids. The V gene end was trimmed by 4 bases and the J gene end by 6 bases; junction bases not matched to a gene: 7. Germline V gives CDR1 SGHRS, CDR2 YFSETQ. In DNA, the CDR3 is TGCGCCAGCAGCACCCGGACAGGTGTCAATGAGCAGTTCTTC. It encodes CASSTRTGVNEQFF.

The chain recombines TRBV6-1 with TRBJ2-7; the match to TRBD1 covers 7 bases. The length of the CDR3 is 13 residues. Unmatched junction bases numbered 4, after V lost 3 bases and J lost 5 bases. CDR1 and CDR2 from the germline V gene are MNHNS and SASEGT. CDR3 sequence (DNA): TGTGCCAGCAGTGAGACAGGGCCGGACGAGCAGTACTTC. Its protein product is CASSETGPDEQYF.

The chain couples TRBV5-6 to TRBJ1-1, with D possibly being TRBD1 (5 bases). CDR1 is SGHDT and CDR2 is YYEEEE in the germline V gene. Trimming cost V 5 bases and J 3 bases, with 8 bases left between them. CDR3 length equals 12 residues. The CDR3: CASSEGDTEAFF. Written as DNA, the CDR3 is TGTGCCAGCAGTGAAGGGGACACTGAAGCTTTCTTT.

This chain links TRBV19 with TRBJ2-7; D might be TRBD2 (5 bases). Germline CDR1 is LNHDA and CDR2 is SQIVND (reference sequence). Trimming took 3 bases from V and 0 from J, leaving 6 bases between them. The CDR3 runs 13 residues. Here the CDR3 reads CASSIGSSYEQYF. The CDR3 nucleotides are TGTGCCAGTAGTATTGGGAGCTCCTACGAGCAGTACTTC.

This clone came up a few times. In the same sample, other DNA sequences code for this CDR3. The chain has TRBV6-6 and TRBJ2-7; D ambiguous. The germline V and J ends were trimmed by 2 bases and 6 bases, with 8 bases remaining between them. CDR1 is MNHNY and CDR2 is SVGAGI in the germline V gene (reference sequence). CDR3 length equals 12 residues. DNA for the CDR3: TGTGCCAGCAGTTACATGGGTGGCGAGCAGTACTTC. It yields the protein CASSYMGGEQYF.

The rearrangement joins TRBV7-9 to TRBJ2-7, with TRBD2 identical over 7 bases. This CDR3 contains 15 residues. Germline-derived CDR1 and CDR2 are SEHNR and FQNEAQ (reference sequence). The trim removed 4 bases at V and 6 bases at J, leaving 12 bases unmatched. The CDR3 sequence is CASSSLGGGKPEQYF. DNA of the CDR3: TGTGCCAGCAGCTCACTCGGGGGAGGGAAACCCGAGCAGTACTTC.

The rearrangement links TRBV11-3 to TRBJ2-6; D gene unclear. The CDR3 contains 13 residues. Trimming removed 6 bases at V and 4 bases at J, with 7 bases between. Germline V gives CDR1 SGHNT, CDR2 YENEEA. CDR3 amino acids: CASREPGANVLTF. The CDR3 DNA sequence: TGTGCCAGCAGAGAACCGGGGGCCAACGTCCTGACTTTC.

This chain uses TRBV15 with TRBJ2-1, with TRBD2 identical over 11 bases. Unmatched junction bases numbered 4, after V lost 11 bases and J lost 4 bases. The germline V gene encodes CDR1 LNHNV and CDR2 YYDKDF (reference sequence). The CDR3 has 13 amino acids. Here the CDR3 reads CAAGLAEYNEQFF. As DNA, the CDR3 is TGTGCCGCGGGACTAGCGGAATACAATGAGCAGTTCTTC.

The chain combines TRBV19 with TRBJ2-1; D gene ambiguous. Trimming cost V 5 bases and J 6 bases, with 11 bases left between them. The CDR3 totals 13 residues. Germline CDR1 is LNHDA and CDR2 is SQIVND (reference sequence). The CDR3 bases are TGTGCCAGTAGTCTCGGGTTAGTCAATGAGCAGTTCTTC. Its translation: CASSLGLVNEQFF.

The count of this clone is one. The chain joins TRBV5-4 to TRBJ1-2; possible D gene TRBD1, 5 bases. CDR3 length: 15 amino acids. V dropped 2 bases and J dropped 3 bases, with 14 bases sitting between them. Germline-derived CDR1 and CDR2 are SGHNT and YYREEE (reference sequence). CDR3 DNA: TGTGCCAGCAGCTTAGTCGCGGGGGGAGACTATGGCTACACCTTC. Amino acids: CASSLVAGGDYGYTF.

This clone was counted a single time. The genes are TRBV9 and TRBJ2-3; D ambiguous. Germline-derived CDR1 and CDR2 are SGDLS and YYNGEE. V shed 3 bases and J shed 0 bases, with 5 bases lying between them. The CDR3 loop spans 13 amino acids. The chain's CDR3 is CASSEASTDTQYF. CDR3 nucleotides: TGTGCCAGCAGCGAAGCTAGCACAGATACGCAGTATTTT.

This sequence joins TRBV5-4 and TRBJ1-5; maybe TRBD1 (5 bases). Trimming pared 0 bases from V and 7 bases from J, leaving 20 bases between. This CDR3 comprises 17 residues. CDR1 and CDR2 from the germline V gene are SGHNT and YYREEE (reference sequence). For the CDR3, the DNA is TGTGCCAGCAGCTTGGAAGGAGGTCAGGGTGCAAGACAGCCCCAGCATTTT. This codes for CASSLEGGQGARQPQHF.

The chain has TRBV10-3 and TRBJ1-1; 9 bases match TRBD1. The CDR3 consists of 15 residues. Losses at the gene ends were 6 bases for V and 1 base for J; bases not matched to a gene: 6. Per germline, CDR1 ENHRY and CDR2 SYGVKD. CDR3 loop: CAIRTGQGSNTEAFF. CDR3 nucleotide sequence: TGTGCCATCAGGACGGGACAGGGATCGAACACTGAAGCTTTCTTT.

The J gene is TRBJ1-6, the V gene TRBV5-6; D remains unclear. Deletions cut 1 base from V and 9 bases from J, with 17 bases between. The length of the CDR3 is 16 residues. CDR1 is SGHDT and CDR2 is YYEEEE in the germline V gene. In DNA form, the CDR3 reads TGTGCCAGCAGCTTGCAGTCGCGCGGTGGAATTTCACCCCTCCACTTT. Protein sequence: CASSLQSRGGISPLHF.

The chain joins TRBV30 to TRBJ2-3; TRBD2 agrees at 7 bases. The germline V gene has CDR1 GTSNPN and CDR2 SVGIG (reference sequence). The CDR3 runs to 14 residues. The J segment lost 2 bases and the V segment lost 0 bases, leaving 2 bases of the junction unmatched. CDR3 sequence reads: CAWSVAGFTDTQYF. The DNA of the CDR3 is TGTGCCTGGAGTGTAGCGGGATTCACAGATACGCAGTATTTT.

The J gene is TRBJ2-7, the V gene TRBV12-5, with D unclear. Germline assignment: CDR1 LGHNT and CDR2 FRNRAP. This CDR3 is 10 amino acids long. The V gene lost 6 bases and the J gene lost 3 bases, with 3 bases spanning the gap. The CDR3 here is CASGRYEQYF. CDR3 nucleotides: TGTGCTAGTGGACGCTACGAGCAGTACTTC.

The CDR3 sequence is CASSQGPGGGPTDTQYF. In nucleotides, the CDR3 is TGCGCCAGCAGCCAAGGGCCTGGGGGCGGACCCACAGATACGCAGTATTTT. The J gene is TRBJ2-3, the V gene TRBV4-3, with D perhaps matching TRBD1 (6 bases). Trimming stripped 1 base from V and 2 bases from J, with 16 bases between. This CDR3 contains 17 residues. Germline V gene lookup returns CDR1 LGHNA and CDR2 YSLEER.

The V call is TRBV4-3, the J call TRBJ2-3, with unresolved D. The V gene lost 0 bases and the J gene lost 15 bases, with 16 bases spanning the gap. Germline values: CDR1 LGHNA, CDR2 YSLEER. The CDR3 spans 13 residues. Written as DNA, the CDR3 is TGCGCCAGCAGCCAAGATCTGAAGTCTACGGAATATTTT. It encodes CASSQDLKSTEYF.

This clone was recorded a few times. The chain joins TRBV7-2 to TRBJ1-1; perhaps TRBD1 as D (5 bases). Trimming cost V 0 bases and J 5 bases, with 10 bases left between them. The CDR3 totals 14 residues. Germline CDR1 is SGHTA and CDR2 is FQGNSA. The CDR3, as DNA: TGTGCCAGCAGCTTAGCCTTGTGGGGGACTGAAGCTTTCTTT. This sequence encodes CASSLALWGTEAFF.

The chain employs TRBV27 and TRBJ2-7; 7 nucleotides line up with TRBD1. Germline V gene sequence: CDR1 MNHEY, CDR2 SMNVEV (reference sequence). Trimming at V came to 3 bases and at J to 6 bases, leaving 5 bases not matched to a gene. The CDR3 consists of 13 residues. The CDR3 DNA is TGTGCCAGCAGTTTCTGGGCAGGGGGCGAGCAGTACTTC. This sequence encodes CASSFWAGGEQYF.

Only a few counts were recorded for this clone. The chain links TRBV29-1 to TRBJ1-1; D remains unclear. The CDR3 is made up of 13 amino acids. V lost 4 bases and J lost 6, with 15 bases in between. CDR1 and CDR2 from the germline V gene are SQVTM and ANQGSEA. The CDR3, as DNA: TGCAGCGTTGTTAGGCGGTCGGGCCCTGAAGCTTTCTTT. Protein: CSVVRRSGPEAFF.

This chain links TRBV5-6 with TRBJ2-5, with 9 bases identical to TRBD2. V lost 1 base, J lost 5 bases, and 6 bases stayed unmatched. CDR1 SGHDT and CDR2 YYEEEE come from the germline V gene. The CDR3 sequence is 15 residues long. The CDR3 bases are TGTGCCAGCAGCTTGTGGGCTAGCGGGGATGAGACCCAGTACTTC. It yields the protein CASSLWASGDETQYF.

This rearrangement joins TRBV30 to TRBJ1-4; D gene unclear. V lost 0 bases, J lost 4 bases, and 6 bases lay in between. This CDR3 spans 13 amino acids. Germline V lookup: CDR1 GTSNPN, CDR2 SVGIG (reference sequence). The CDR3 protein is CAWSVGFNEKLFF. The CDR3 DNA is TGTGCCTGGAGTGTCGGGTTTAATGAAAAACTGTTTTTT.

The chain joins TRBV2 to TRBJ1-2; unclear D gene. Looked up from germline, CDR1 is SNHLY and CDR2 is FYNNEI. V lost 7 bases to trimming and J lost 1 base, with 16 bases between them. This CDR3 has 15 amino acids. The CDR3 DNA reads as TGTGCCAGCAACGGCCTCACCACCATTAACTATGGCTACACCTTC. It yields the protein CASNGLTTINYGYTF.

This clone was counted a single time. The gene calls are TRBV7-2 and TRBJ2-3; unclear D gene. CDR3 length: 12 amino acids. Germline-derived CDR1 and CDR2 are SGHTA and FQGNSA. Here the CDR3 DNA reads TGTGCAATCGGGCTCGAAACAGATACGCAGTATTTT. Protein: CAIGLETDTQYF.

This clone was counted a few times. The chain is built from TRBV13 and TRBJ1-1; unclear D gene. The CDR3 is 12 residues long. Germline lookup yields CDR1 PRHDT and CDR2 FYEKMQ (reference sequence). The V gene lost 4 bases and the J gene lost 4 bases, with 7 bases spanning the gap. The CDR3 DNA is TGTGCCAGCAGCTCCGAATCCACTGAAGCTTTCTTT. As protein: CASSSESTEAFF.